The 10 T cell receptor beta chains below were found in one sample sequenced in a study of shared clonotypes between healthy human individuals. Libraries were prepared by immunoSEQ multiplex PCR; TCRdb keeps only in-frame clonotypes and omits some of them. The sample has about 2 million clones, about 95% seen once; the top ten hold about 1.1%. Naive CD8 cells lacked CD45RO and underwent positive selection for CCR7, leaving out terminally differentiated effector memory CD45RA+ cells. The source material was naive CD8+ T cells sorted from blood. The receptors stem from a man between 18 and 35 years old in good health.

The chain recombines TRBV7-9 with TRBJ2-7; no definite D call. V lost 4 bases and J lost 4, with 8 bases in between. The CDR3 length is 12 residues. The germline gives CDR1 SEHNR, CDR2 FQNEAQ (reference sequence). CDR3 loop: CASSSAYYEQYF. DNA for the CDR3: TGTGCCAGCAGCTCCGCCTATTACGAGCAGTACTTC. Full variable domain (remainder filled in from reference TRBV7-9 and TRBJ2-7): DTGVSQNPRHKITKRGQNVTFRCDPISEHNRLYWYRQTLGQGPEFLTYFQNEAQLEKSRLLSDRFSAERPKGSFSTLEIQRTEQGDSAMYLCASSSAYYEQYFGPGTRLTVT.

Details on this clone: Other DNA sequences in the sample encode the same CDR3. The rearrangement links TRBV9 to TRBJ2-7; tentatively, D is TRBD2 (5 bases). CDR1 SGDLS and CDR2 YYNGEE come from the germline V gene. The V gene lost 0 bases and the J gene lost 3 bases, with 10 bases spanning the gap. The CDR3 runs to 14 residues. Here the CDR3 reads CASSVGRTGYEQYF. DNA for the CDR3: TGTGCCAGCAGCGTAGGTAGGACTGGCTACGAGCAGTACTTC.

The chain is built from TRBV2 and TRBJ2-3; D gene ambiguous. V was pared by 3 bases and J by 2 bases, with 9 bases between. The CDR3 extends over 14 amino acids. Per germline, CDR1 SNHLY and CDR2 FYNNEI. The CDR3 DNA is TGTGCCAGCAGTGATTGGCGGTACACAGATACGCAGTATTTT. This gives the protein CASSDWRYTDTQYF.

V usage is TRBV29-1 and J usage is TRBJ2-7; 9 positions agree with TRBD1. Germline CDR1 SQVTM, CDR2 ANQGSEA. This CDR3 is 14 amino acids long. V was pared by 1 base and J by 3 bases, with 4 bases of the junction left unmatched. The CDR3 DNA follows: TGCAGCGTTGAAGCCCGGGACAGGGACTACGAGCAGTACTTC. Protein product: CSVEARDRDYEQYF.

This clone has more than one count but fewer than ten. This chain uses TRBV2 with TRBJ2-7; 9 bases match TRBD1. After removal of 7 bases from V and 4 bases from J, the junction contained 8 bases not matched to a gene. The CDR3 extends over 14 amino acids. The germline CDR1 and CDR2 sequences are SNHLY and FYNNEI. The CDR3 DNA reads TGTGCCAGCACCACCGGGACAGGGACGTACGAGCAGTACTTC. This translates into CASTTGTGTYEQYF.

The rearrangement links TRBV10-3 to TRBJ2-1; a weak D match, TRBD2 (6 bases). Germline lookup yields CDR1 ENHRY and CDR2 SYGVKD. CDR3 length: 12 amino acids. With 8 bases removed from V and 5 bases from J, the gap between germline ends came to 10 bases. Here the CDR3 reads CAIGGSDNEQFF. DNA of the CDR3: TGTGCCATCGGGGGGTCGGACAATGAGCAGTTCTTC.

The gene calls are TRBV4-3 and TRBJ1-1; 11 nucleotides agree with TRBD1. The CDR3 runs to 16 residues. Unmatched junction bases numbered 5, after V lost 4 bases and J lost 1 base. CDR1 is LGHNA and CDR2 is YSLEER in the germline V gene. In DNA, the CDR3 is TGCGCCAGCAGCCGCGGACAGGGGGCTACGAACACTGAAGCTTTCTTT. This codes for CASSRGQGATNTEAFF.

This clone was seen just once. The chain has TRBV6-5 and TRBJ2-7; the match to TRBD1 covers 8 bases. CDR1 MNHEY and CDR2 SVGAGI come from the germline V gene. CDR3 length: 14 residues. J gave up 4 bases and V 5 bases, and 7 bases lay outside the gene matches. CDR3 in DNA: TGTGCCAGCAGTACCCTGGACAGGGTTTACGAGCAGTACTTC. Protein sequence: CASSTLDRVYEQYF.

V gene TRBV6-1 combines with J gene TRBJ2-7, with D possibly being TRBD1 (6 bases). CDR1 MNHNS and CDR2 SASEGT come from the germline V gene. The CDR3 has 15 amino acids. V dropped 3 bases and J dropped 1 base, with 13 bases sitting between them. The CDR3 DNA sequence: TGTGCCAGCAGTGACAGAACAGGGTTATCCTACGAGCAGTACTTC. Translation gives CASSDRTGLSYEQYF.

The V and J genes are TRBV7-9 and TRBJ1-4; tentative D call: TRBD1 (5 bases). The CDR3 sequence is 15 residues long. Germline V gives CDR1 SEHNR, CDR2 FQNEAQ (reference sequence). V gave up 4 bases and J gave up 5 bases, with 14 bases separating them. The CDR3 DNA is TGTGCCAGCAGCTCAACCGGGACCTTGAATGAAAAACTGTTTTTT. This codes for CASSSTGTLNEKLFF.